A single T cell receptor (beta chain) is shown here with its context. The antigen remains unidentified. Described time point: 2015-2016 season, 7 days after influenza vaccination. Vaccine contraindications, substance abuse, HIV/AIDS, active malignancy and active illness excluded donors. Germline lookup yields CDR1 SGHRS and CDR2 YFSETQ. V lost 6 bases to trimming and J lost 4 bases, with 16 bases between them. The CDR3 extends over 15 amino acids. Sequencing used immunoSEQ multiplex PCR; TCRdb keeps in-frame clones, though not all of them. The sample contains around 600 clones, 81% of which appear only once. These data belong to a study of follicular helper T cells after annual influenza vaccination. Findings and caveats of the study: ICOS+CD38+ cTfh clonality change tracked circulating plasmablast frequency change. Most later recoveries of Day 7 ICOS+CD38+ clones were ICOS-CD38- cTfh.

The chain employs TRBV5-1 and TRBJ2-2; D possibly corresponds to TRBD2 (6 bases). The clonotype comes from an adult who received the influenza vaccine. This sample comprised CXCR5+ CD38+ circulating T follicular helper cells from blood, obtained 7 days after influenza vaccination. Subset defined: circulating Tfh, non-naive CD4+CXCR5+PD-1+ (ICOS+CD38+ or ICOS-CD38-). Here the CDR3 reads CASNTGGIVTGELFF. The CDR3 coding sequence is TGCGCCAGCAACACGGGCGGGATTGTCACCGGGGAGCTGTTTTTT.